This section outlines one T cell receptor beta chain sequence together with its context. It lacks a known antigen. Base-call qualities are not available, and no considerably larger clone is one nucleotide away. These data are taken from a study of blood T cell repertoires in COVID-19 (dated by TCRdb to 2020 to 2021). Background for the entire study: ImmuneRACE Cohort 3 recovered participants were defined by two consecutive negative NP/OP PCR tests, healthcare professional clearance, or symptom resolution. Samples covering the acute and convalescent phases of COVID-19 were provided by collaborators in the United States, Italy and Spain. The material from the prospective study consisted of cDNA or gDNA derived from T cells, B-cell-depleted T cells, or PBMCs. Subjects who had been exposed to COVID-19, were actively infected with it, or had recovered from it provided the deeply sampled blood TCRbeta repertoires that made up the dataset. A freely available public database, intended as a resource for researchers studying the immune response to SARS-CoV-2, is where the repertoires were released. Samples came from the ongoing ImmuneRACE study (first 160 participants) plus 1,254 subjects from 6 global collaborators. Sample metadata almost always included a de-identified subject ID, COVID-19 status, age in years and sex. HLA class I and class II types, where available, came from metadata supplied by the sample provider rather than from assay-based typing.

Participants in the prospective study were enrolled through a virtual design, were aged about 18 to 89 years, and lived in approximately 24 United States geographic areas. To assign participants to cohorts, the prospective study relied on clinical history that participants themselves reported in a screening survey and a study questionnaire. Mobile phlebotomists in the prospective study collected whole blood, serum and a nasopharyngeal or oropharyngeal swab from every participant. Additional blood draws and questionnaires over an approximately 2-month period could optionally be provided by prospective study participants. Prospective study blood samples were shipped either frozen or at room temperature before DNA extraction. Reading from cysteine to phenylalanine, the CDR3 counts 13 amino acids. The CDR3 DNA has 39 bases and is translated from base 1. V trim: 4 bases; J trim: 6 bases; unmatched bases: 2. Per the germline V gene, SGHRS is the CDR1 and YFSETQ is the CDR2.

Findings and caveats that apply to the study as a whole: The quantity of clinical and demographic metadata differed by source and by participant and was supplied without curation.

The immunoSEQ Assay, a bias-controlled multiplex PCR, was used to amplify TCRbeta CDR3 regions from genomic DNA. On the authors' methods: The number of nucleated cells in each sample was estimated by amplification of reference gene primers within the assay. To quantify the absolute abundance of each unique TCRbeta CDR3 rearrangement, sequence reads were collapsed and filtered. For each sample, productive Simpson clonality was calculated as the square root of Simpson's diversity index over productive rearrangements. TCRdb carries this immuneACCESS record with in-frame sequences only. Its versions omit some clonotypes, under half of them owing to an unresolved V gene in the studies checked, with the rest unexplained. D and trimming were read from the DNA, whereas the V and J calls and clone size are those reported in that table. This sample lists 150,000 to 200,000 clones; approximately 90% were detected once. The biggest ten clones account for 20% to 25% of the sample.

Recombination linked TRBV5-1 to TRBJ2-1; 9 nucleotides in the junction match TRBD1. The source material was PBMCs or T cells enriched from blood (not recorded which). The source of this sequence is a woman in her 40s in a cohort exposed to, infected with or recovered from COVID-19 (not recorded which). The DNA sequence is given as TGCGCCAGCAGCGACAGGGGGGTCAATGAGCAGTTCTTC. Its protein product is CASSDRGVNEQFF.